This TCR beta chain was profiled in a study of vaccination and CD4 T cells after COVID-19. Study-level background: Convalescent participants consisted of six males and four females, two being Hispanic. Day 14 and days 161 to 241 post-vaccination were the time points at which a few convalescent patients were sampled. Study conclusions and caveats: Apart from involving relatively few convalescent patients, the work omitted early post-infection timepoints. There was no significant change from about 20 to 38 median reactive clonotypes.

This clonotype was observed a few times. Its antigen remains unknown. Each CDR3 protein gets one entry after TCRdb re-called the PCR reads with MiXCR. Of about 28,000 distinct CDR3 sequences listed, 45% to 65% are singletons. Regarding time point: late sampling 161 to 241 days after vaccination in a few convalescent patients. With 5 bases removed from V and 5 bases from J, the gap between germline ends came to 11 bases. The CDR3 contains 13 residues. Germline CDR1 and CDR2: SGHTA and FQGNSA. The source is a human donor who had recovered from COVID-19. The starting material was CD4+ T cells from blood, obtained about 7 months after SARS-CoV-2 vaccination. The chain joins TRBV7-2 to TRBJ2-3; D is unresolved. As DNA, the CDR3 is TGTGCCAGCAGCCAAAGGTCCGGAGATACGCAGTATTTT. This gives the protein CASSQRSGDTQYF.